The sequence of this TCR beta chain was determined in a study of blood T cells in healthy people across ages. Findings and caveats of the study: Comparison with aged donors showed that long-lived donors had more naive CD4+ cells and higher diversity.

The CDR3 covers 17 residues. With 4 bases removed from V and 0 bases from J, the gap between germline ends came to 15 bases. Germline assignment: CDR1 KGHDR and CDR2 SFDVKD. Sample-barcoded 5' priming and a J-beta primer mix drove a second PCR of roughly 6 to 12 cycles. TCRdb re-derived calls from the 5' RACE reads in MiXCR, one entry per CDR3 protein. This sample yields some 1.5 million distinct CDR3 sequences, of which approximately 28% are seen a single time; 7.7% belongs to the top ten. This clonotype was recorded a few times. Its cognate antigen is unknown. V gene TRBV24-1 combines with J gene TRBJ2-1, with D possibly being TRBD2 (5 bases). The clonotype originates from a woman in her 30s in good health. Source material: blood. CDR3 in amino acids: CATSDPSAGSSYNEQFF. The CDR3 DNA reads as TGTGCCACCAGTGACCCCTCTGCGGGCAGCTCCTACAATGAGCAGTTCTTC.